These 7 T cell receptor beta chains share one sample of origin, sequenced in a study of CD8 T cells in ankylosing spondylitis. Each CDR3 protein is one row after TCRdb ran MiXCR on the 5' RACE reads. The top ten hold over 0.55% of the sample, which has 250,000 or so distinct CDR3 sequences, roughly a quarter seen once. The source material was blood, either unsorted or a sorted T cell fraction (not recorded which). Source of these receptors: a male donor with ankylosing spondylitis or in good health (not recorded which).

V is TRBV5-4 and J is TRBJ2-7; D is ambiguous. The germline CDR1 and CDR2 sequences are SGHNT and YYREEE (reference sequence). V lost 0 bases, J lost 9 bases, and 13 bases lay in between. The CDR3 contains 13 residues. The CDR3 reads CASSLDWQSAQYF. As DNA, the CDR3 is TGTGCCAGCAGCTTGGACTGGCAATCGGCGCAGTACTTC.

The sample holds a few counts of this clonotype. This chain uses TRBV4-2 with TRBJ1-1; perhaps TRBD1 as D (6 bases). The CDR3 length is 16 residues. Trimming pared 4 bases from V and 0 bases from J, leaving 15 bases between. From germline, CDR1 is LGHNA and CDR2 YNFKEQ. The CDR3 coding sequence is TGTGCCAGCAGCCTGCCCCGGACAGCGATGAACACTGAAGCTTTCTTT. This gives the protein CASSLPRTAMNTEAFF.

This clonotype was counted many times. CDR3 sequence (DNA): TGTGCCAGCGGCCGAGGAACCGGGGAGCTGTTTTTT. Amino acid sequence: CASGRGTGELFF. The chain couples TRBV25-1 to TRBJ2-2, with D uncertain. Deletions cut 8 bases from V and 5 bases from J, with 9 bases between. Looked up from germline, CDR1 is MGHDK and CDR2 is SYGVNS. The CDR3 length is 12 residues.

This clonotype was observed a few times. The V gene is TRBV7-2, the J gene TRBJ1-5; 7 bases map to TRBD1. The CDR3 has 14 amino acids. With 3 bases clipped from V and 4 bases from J, the junction kept 3 bases outside the gene matches. The germline gives CDR1 SGHTA, CDR2 FQGNSA. The CDR3 here is CASSFQGGNQPQHF. DNA for the CDR3: TGTGCCAGCAGCTTTCAGGGGGGGAATCAGCCCCAGCATTTT.

This clonotype came up many times. The CDR3 reads CASSRGSSYEQYF. The CDR3 nucleotides are TGCGCCAGCAGCCGCGGGTCATCCTACGAGCAGTACTTC. The chain combines TRBV5-1 with TRBJ2-7; perhaps TRBD2 as D (5 bases). The CDR3 is 13 amino acids. Trimming took off 4 bases at V and 1 base at J, with 9 bases between the two ends. CDR1 and CDR2 (germline): SGHRS, YFSETQ.

The chain uses TRBV12-3 or TRBV12-4 and TRBJ2-1; tentative D call: TRBD1 (5 bases). Trimming removed 2 bases from V and 6 bases from J, with 11 bases in between. The length of the CDR3 is 14 residues. CDR3 in DNA: TGTGCCAGCAGTTTACTCCAGGGATCCAATGAGCAGTTCTTC. It codes for CASSLLQGSNEQFF.

This clonotype showed up just a few times. V is TRBV6-5 and J is TRBJ2-1; D is possibly TRBD1 (5 bases). V lost 0 bases, J lost 9 bases, and 9 bases lay in between. CDR3 length equals 13 residues. CDR1 is MNHEY, CDR2 SVGAGI, per germline. The CDR3 here is CASSYSGEGEQFF. CDR3 coding DNA: TGTGCCAGCAGTTACTCAGGGGAAGGTGAGCAGTTCTTC.